This TCR beta chain stems from a study of blood T cell repertoires in COVID-19. Study as a whole: Samples representing acute and convalescent COVID-19 were sourced from the United States, Italy and Spain. Sample material is recorded as cDNA or gDNA derived from T cells, B-cell-depleted T cells, or PBMCs.

Source study methods: Estimation of nucleated cell counts was performed using reference gene primer amplification. Clones were read by immunoSEQ multiplex PCR, and TCRdb kept only the in-frame ones, dropping some. Clone size and V and J calls were adopted from that table, with D and trimming inferred from the DNA. Among fewer than 150,000 clones listed, more than 75% were seen once. Germline CDR1 and CDR2: MNHEY and SMNVEV (reference sequence). The CDR3 runs 15 residues. V shed 6 bases and J 3 bases; nucleotides not matched to a gene: 8. The V and J genes are TRBV27 and TRBJ1-2; 9 bases map to TRBD1. Sequencing used peripheral blood. The TCR originated in a woman older than 75 with acute or convalescent COVID-19. DNA for the CDR3: TGTGCCAGCAGACCACCTACAGGGGGCGACTATGGCTACACCTTC. Its translation is CASRPPTGGDYGYTF.